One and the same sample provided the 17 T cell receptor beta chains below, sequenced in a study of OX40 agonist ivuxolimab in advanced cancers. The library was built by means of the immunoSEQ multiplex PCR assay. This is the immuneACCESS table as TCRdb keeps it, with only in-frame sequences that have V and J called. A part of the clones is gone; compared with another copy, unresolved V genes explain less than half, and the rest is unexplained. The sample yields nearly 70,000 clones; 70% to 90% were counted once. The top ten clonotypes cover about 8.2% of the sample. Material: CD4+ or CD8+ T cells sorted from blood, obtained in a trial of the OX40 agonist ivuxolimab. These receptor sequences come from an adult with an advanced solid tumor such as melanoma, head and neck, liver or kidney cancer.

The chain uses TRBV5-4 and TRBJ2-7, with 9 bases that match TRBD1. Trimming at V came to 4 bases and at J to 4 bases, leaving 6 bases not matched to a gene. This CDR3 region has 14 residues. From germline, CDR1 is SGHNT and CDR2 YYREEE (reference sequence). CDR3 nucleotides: TGTGCCAGCAGCATACCCGGGACAGGGTACGAGCAGTACTTC. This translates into CASSIPGTGYEQYF.

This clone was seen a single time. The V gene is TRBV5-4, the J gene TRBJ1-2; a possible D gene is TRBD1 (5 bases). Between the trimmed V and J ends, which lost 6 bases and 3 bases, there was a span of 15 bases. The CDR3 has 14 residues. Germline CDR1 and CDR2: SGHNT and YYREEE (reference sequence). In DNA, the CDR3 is TGTGCCAGCAACCGGGGCCCAGGTGACTATGGCTACACCTTC. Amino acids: CASNRGPGDYGYTF.

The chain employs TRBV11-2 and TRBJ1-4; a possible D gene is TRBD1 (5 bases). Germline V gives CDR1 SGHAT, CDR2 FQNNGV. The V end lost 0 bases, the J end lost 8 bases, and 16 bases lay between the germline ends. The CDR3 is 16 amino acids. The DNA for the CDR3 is TGTGCCAGCAGCTTAGAAACCGGGATCCGGGGGGAAAAACTGTTTTTT. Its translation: CASSLETGIRGEKLFF.

CDR3 nucleotide sequence: TGTGCCAGCAGTTACCCTTCGAGACAGGGAACCTACGAGCAGTACTTC. Translated, it gives CASSYPSRQGTYEQYF. The chain employs TRBV6-5 and TRBJ2-7, with 7 nucleotides matching TRBD1. Trimming removed 2 bases from V and 2 bases from J; junction bases left unmatched: 9. This CDR3 has 16 amino acids. Germline V gene lookup returns CDR1 MNHEY and CDR2 SVGAGI.

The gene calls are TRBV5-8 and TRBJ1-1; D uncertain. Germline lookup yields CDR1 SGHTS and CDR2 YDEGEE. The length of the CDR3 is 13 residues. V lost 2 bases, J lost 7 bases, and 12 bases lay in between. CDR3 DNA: TGTGCCAGCAGCTTTGAGCCGAGCGGTGAAGCTTTCTTT. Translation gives CASSFEPSGEAFF.

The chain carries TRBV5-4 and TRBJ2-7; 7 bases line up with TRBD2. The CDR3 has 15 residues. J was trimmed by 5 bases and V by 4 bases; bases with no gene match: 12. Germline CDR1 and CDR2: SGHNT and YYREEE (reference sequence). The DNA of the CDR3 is TGTGCCAGCAGCCCGACTGGCGGGGGTGTCAACGAGCAGTACTTC. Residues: CASSPTGGGVNEQYF.

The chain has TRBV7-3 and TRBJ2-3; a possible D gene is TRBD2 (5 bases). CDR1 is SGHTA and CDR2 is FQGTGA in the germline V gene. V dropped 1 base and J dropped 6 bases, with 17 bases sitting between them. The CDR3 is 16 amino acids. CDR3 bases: TGTGCCAGCAGCTTAAGCCCGGGCCCGGGATTCGATACGCAGTATTTT. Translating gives CASSLSPGPGFDTQYF.

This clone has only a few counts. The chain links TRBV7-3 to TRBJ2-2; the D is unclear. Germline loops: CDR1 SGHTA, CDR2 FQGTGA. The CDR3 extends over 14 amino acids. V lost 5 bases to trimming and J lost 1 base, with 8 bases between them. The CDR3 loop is CASSPLWNTGELFF. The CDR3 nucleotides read TGTGCCAGCAGCCCTCTTTGGAACACCGGGGAGCTGTTTTTT.

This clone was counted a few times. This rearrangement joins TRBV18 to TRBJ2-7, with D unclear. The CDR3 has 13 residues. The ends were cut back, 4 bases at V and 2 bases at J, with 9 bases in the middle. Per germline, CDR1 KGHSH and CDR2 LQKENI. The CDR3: CASSLTDTYEQYF. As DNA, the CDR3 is TGTGCCAGCTCACTTACAGATACCTACGAGCAGTACTTC.

CDR3 amino acids: CASREGAPPREQYF. The DNA for the CDR3 is TGTGCCAGCAGGGAGGGGGCACCACCTCGGGAGCAGTACTTC. This chain connects TRBV6-6 to TRBJ2-7; maybe TRBD1 (7 bases). From germline, CDR1 is MNHNY and CDR2 SVGAGI (reference sequence). The CDR3 is 14 amino acids. The V gene lost 6 bases and the J gene lost 7 bases, with 19 bases spanning the gap.

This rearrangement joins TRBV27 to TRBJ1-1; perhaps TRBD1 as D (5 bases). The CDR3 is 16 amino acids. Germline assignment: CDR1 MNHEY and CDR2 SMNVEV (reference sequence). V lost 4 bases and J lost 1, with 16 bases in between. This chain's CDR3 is CASSYVGVARNTEAFF. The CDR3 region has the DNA TGTGCCAGCAGTTACGTGGGGGTAGCCCGGAACACTGAAGCTTTCTTT.

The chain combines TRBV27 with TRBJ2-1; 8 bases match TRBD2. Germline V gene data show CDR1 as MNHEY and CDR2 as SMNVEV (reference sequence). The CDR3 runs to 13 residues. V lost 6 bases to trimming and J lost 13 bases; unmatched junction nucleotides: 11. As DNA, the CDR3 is TGTGCCAGCAGGATAGCGGGGCGCCCCGAACAGTTCTTC. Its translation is CASRIAGRPEQFF.

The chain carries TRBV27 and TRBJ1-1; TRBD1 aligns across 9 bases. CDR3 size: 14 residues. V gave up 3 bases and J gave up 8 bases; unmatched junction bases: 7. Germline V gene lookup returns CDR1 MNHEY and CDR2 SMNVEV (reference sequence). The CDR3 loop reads CASSLGGQGGEAFF. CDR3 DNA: TGTGCCAGCAGTTTGGGGGGACAGGGCGGCGAAGCTTTCTTT.

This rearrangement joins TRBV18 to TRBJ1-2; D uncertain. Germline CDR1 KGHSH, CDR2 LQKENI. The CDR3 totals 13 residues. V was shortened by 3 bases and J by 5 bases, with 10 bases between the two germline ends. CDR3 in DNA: TGTGCCAGCTCACCGACGACTAGTTATGGCTACACCTTC. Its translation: CASSPTTSYGYTF.

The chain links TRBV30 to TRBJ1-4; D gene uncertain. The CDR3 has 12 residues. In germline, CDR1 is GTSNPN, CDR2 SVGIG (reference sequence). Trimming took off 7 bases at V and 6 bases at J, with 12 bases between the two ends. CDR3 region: CAYNSGDEKLFF. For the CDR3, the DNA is TGTGCCTACAACAGTGGGGATGAAAAACTGTTTTTT.

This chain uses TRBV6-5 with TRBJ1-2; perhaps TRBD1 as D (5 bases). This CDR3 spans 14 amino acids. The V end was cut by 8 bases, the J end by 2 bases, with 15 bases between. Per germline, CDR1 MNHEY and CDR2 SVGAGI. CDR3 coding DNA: TGTGCCAGCCGCCTAGCTGGACAAAACTATGGCTACACCTTC. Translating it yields CASRLAGQNYGYTF.

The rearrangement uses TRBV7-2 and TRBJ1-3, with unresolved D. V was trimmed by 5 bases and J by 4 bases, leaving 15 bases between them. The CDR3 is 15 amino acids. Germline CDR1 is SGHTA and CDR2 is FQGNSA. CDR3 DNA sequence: TGTGCCAGCAGCCCGGCGGGCTCTCCGGGAAACACCATATATTTT. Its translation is CASSPAGSPGNTIYF.